This TCR beta chain stems from a study of CD8+ T cells in alopecia areata. As for the study in general: Twice a day, 5 to 10 mg of oral tofacitinib was administered to treated patients.

This CDR3 has 17 amino acids. V lost 5 bases, J lost 0 bases, and 10 bases stayed unmatched. From germline, CDR1 is LNHDA and CDR2 SQIVND (reference sequence). With respect to this clone: Its antigen is undetermined.

General study findings and limits: Shared TCR sequences were less clear between patients than in mice, possibly partly from HLA diversity. Lesional scalp displayed greater clonality than normal scalp, most notably in alopecia totalis/universalis. Normal skin's resident alphabeta T cells are sequenced alongside lesional scalp T cells.

Isolated RNA was reverse transcribed into cDNA used as the sequencing template. Sequencing used immunoSEQ multiplex PCR; TCRdb keeps in-frame clones, though not all of them. This sample has about 7,400 clones, with approximately 65% found just once. Specimens obtained from alopecia areata patients comprised lesional scalp punch biopsies and peripheral blood. This chain joins TRBV19 and TRBJ1-1; the match to TRBD1 covers 9 bases. The sequence derives from a human donor with alopecia areata. Here the sequenced sample was skin, taken at week 0. The CDR3 nucleotides read TGTGCCAGTAGTGATAGGACAGGGGCCGCACTGAACACTGAAGCTTTCTTT. Residues: CASSDRTGAALNTEAFF.